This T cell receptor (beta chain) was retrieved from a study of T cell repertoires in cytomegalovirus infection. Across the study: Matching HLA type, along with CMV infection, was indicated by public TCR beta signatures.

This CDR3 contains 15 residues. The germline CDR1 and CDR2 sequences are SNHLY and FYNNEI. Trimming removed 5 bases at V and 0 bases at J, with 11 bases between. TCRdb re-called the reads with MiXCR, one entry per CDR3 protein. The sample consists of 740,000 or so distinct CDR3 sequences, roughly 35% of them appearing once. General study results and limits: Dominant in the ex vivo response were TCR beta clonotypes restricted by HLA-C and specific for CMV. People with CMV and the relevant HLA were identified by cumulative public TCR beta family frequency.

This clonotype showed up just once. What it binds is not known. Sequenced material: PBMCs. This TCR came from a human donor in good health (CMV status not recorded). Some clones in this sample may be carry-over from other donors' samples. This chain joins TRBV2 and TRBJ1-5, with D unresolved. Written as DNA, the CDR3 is TGTGCCAGCAGTTCCTGGACTGATAGCAATCAGCCCCAGCATTTT. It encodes CASSSWTDSNQPQHF.